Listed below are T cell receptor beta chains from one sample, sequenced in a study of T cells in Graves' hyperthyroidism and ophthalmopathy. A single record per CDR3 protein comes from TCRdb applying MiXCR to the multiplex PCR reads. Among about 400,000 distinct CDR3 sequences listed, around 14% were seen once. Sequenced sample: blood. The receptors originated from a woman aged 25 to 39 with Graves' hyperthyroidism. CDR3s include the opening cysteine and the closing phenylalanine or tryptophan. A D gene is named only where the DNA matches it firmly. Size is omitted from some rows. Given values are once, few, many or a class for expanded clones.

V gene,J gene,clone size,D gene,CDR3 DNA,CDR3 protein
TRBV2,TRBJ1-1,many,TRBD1,TGTGCCAGCAGGGGACAGTTGAACACTGAAGCTTTCTTT,CASRGQLNTEAFF
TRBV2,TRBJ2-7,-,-,TGTGCCAGCAGAGGGACGGCCTCCTACGAGCAGTACTTC,CASRGTASYEQYF
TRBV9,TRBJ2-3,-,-,TGTGCCAGCAGCCCTCGATCCTGGGATACGCAGTATTTT,CASSPRSWDTQYF
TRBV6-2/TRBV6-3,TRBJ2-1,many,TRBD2,TGTGCCAGCAGTTATGGGGCTAGCGGGAGTCGGAATGAGCAGTTCTTC,CASSYGASGSRNEQFF
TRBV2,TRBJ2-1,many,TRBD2,TGTGCCAGCAGTGAACTAGCGGGAGCCTACAATGAGCAGTTCTTC,CASSELAGAYNEQFF
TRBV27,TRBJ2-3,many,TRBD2,TGTGCCAGCAGTTTAATCAGCGGGAGGGCTGGAGCAGATACGCAGTATTTT,CASSLISGRAGADTQYF
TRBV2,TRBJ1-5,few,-,TGTGCCAGCAGTGAATTTGATAGCCTGCCCCAGCATTTT,CASSEFDSLPQHF
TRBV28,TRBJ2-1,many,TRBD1,TGTGCCAGTACGGGACAGGGATTGCCCTACAATGAGCAGTTCTTC,CASTGQGLPYNEQFF
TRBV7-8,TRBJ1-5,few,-,TGTGCCAGCAGCTTACACAGGGAGACCCGCAATCAGCCCCAGCATTTT,CASSLHRETRNQPQHF
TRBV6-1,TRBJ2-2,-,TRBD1,TGTGCCAGCAAGGGACAGGGACTCACCGGGGAGCTGTTTTTT,CASKGQGLTGELFF
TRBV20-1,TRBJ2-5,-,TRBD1,TGCAGTGCTAGCCCACCGGGACAGGGGGTTCGGGAGACCCAGTACTTC,CSASPPGQGVRETQYF
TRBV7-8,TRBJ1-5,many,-,TGTGCCAGCAGCTTAGCCTCAAATAGCAATCAGCCCCAGCATTTT,CASSLASNSNQPQHF
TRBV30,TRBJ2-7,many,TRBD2,TGTGCCGGACGGGACTATAGCTACGAGCAGTACTTC,CAGRDYSYEQYF
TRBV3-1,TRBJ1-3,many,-,TGTGCCAGCAGCCAAGATCCCTACCTGGCCCGAGGAAACACCATATATTTT,CASSQDPYLARGNTIYF
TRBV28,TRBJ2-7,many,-,TGTGCCAGCAGTTTATTGCGCAGGGGCTACGAGCAGTACTTC,CASSLLRRGYEQYF
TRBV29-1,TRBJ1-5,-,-,TGCAGCGTTGGGGGGGCTGGCCAGCCCCAGCATTTT,CSVGGAGQPQHF
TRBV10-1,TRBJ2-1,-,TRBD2,TGCGCCAGCAGTGACGGACTAGCGGACTATTCCTACGAGCAGTTCTTC,CASSDGLADYSYEQFF
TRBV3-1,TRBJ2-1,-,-,TGTGCCAGCAGCCAAGCCCCAGTGGGAGTCAATGAGCAGTTCTTC,CASSQAPVGVNEQFF
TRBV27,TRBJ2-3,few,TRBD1,TGTGCCAGCAGTTTATGGCAGGGGGCAGATACGCAGTATTTT,CASSLWQGADTQYF
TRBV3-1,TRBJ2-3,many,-,TGTGCCAGCAGCCAAGATTCTCCACCTGGCACAGATACGCAGTATTTT,CASSQDSPPGTDTQYF
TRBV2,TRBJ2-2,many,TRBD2,TGTGCCAGCAGAATAGCGGGAGAGGCCACCGGGGAGCTGTTTTTT,CASRIAGEATGELFF
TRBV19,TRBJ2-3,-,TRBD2,TGTGCCAGTAGTGGGAGTAGCGGGAGGGTTCTGGATACGCAGTATTTT,CASSGSSGRVLDTQYF
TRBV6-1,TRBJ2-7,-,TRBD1,TGTGCCACCCCCGGGACAGGGGCCTCCTACGAGCAGTACTTC,CATPGTGASYEQYF
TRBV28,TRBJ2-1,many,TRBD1,TGTGCCAGCAGTTTCCGGGACAGCTACAATGAGCAGTTCTTC,CASSFRDSYNEQFF
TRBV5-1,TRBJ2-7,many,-,TGCGCCAGCAGCTTGGGACAGAGCCCCTACGAGCAGTACTTC,CASSLGQSPYEQYF
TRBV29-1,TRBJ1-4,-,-,TGCAGCGTTGTCGGCCGAGATCCTAATGAAAAACTGTTTTTT,CSVVGRDPNEKLFF
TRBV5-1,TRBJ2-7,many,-,TGCGCCAGCAGCCCTGAGGGGGCCTACGAGCAGTACTTC,CASSPEGAYEQYF
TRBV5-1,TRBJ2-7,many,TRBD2,TGCGCCAGCAGCGCACTAGCGGGAACGCCCCACGAGCAGTACTTC,CASSALAGTPHEQYF
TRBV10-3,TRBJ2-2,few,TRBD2,TGTGCCATCAATAAAGAGGGAGGGCTGCACACCGGGGAGCTGTTTTTT,CAINKEGGLHTGELFF